The sequence of this T cell receptor beta chain was determined in a study of blood T cell repertoires in COVID-19. The CDR3 has 14 residues. Deletions cut 7 bases from V and 4 bases from J, with 16 bases between. In germline, CDR1 is SGHDN, CDR2 FVKESK. Assay used: immunoSEQ multiplex PCR; TCRdb lists only in-frame clones, some missing. The repertoire consists of tens of thousands of clones, with approximately 80% occurring once and the leading ten covering around 20%. Source material: peripheral blood. This receptor was obtained from a man between 65 and 79 years old with acute or convalescent COVID-19. The rearrangement uses TRBV14 and TRBJ1-2; weak D call: TRBD1 (5 bases). DNA of the CDR3: TGTGCCAGCACCCGGACCCCAGGGCTCTATGGCTACACCTTC. It is translated as CASTRTPGLYGYTF.